One sample yielded the 16 T cell receptor beta chains listed below, sequenced in a study of identical twins. TCRdb passed the 5' RACE reads through MiXCR, listing each CDR3 protein once. The sample includes about 660,000 distinct CDR3 sequences, approximately 9% of them seen just once. In addition, the sample was reused for a study of yellow fever vaccine responses in identical twins.

The specimen was PBMCs. The receptor set was obtained from a woman aged 18-29 years in good health.

The chain is built from TRBV7-9 and TRBJ2-7; 9 bases are shared with TRBD1. The V gene's germline CDR1 is SEHNR and CDR2 FQNEAQ (reference sequence). This CDR3 has 16 residues. J gave up 5 bases and V 5 bases, and 13 bases lay outside the gene matches. CDR3 nucleotide sequence: TGTGCCAGCAGCCCACCGGCCGGGACAGGGTTCAACGAGCAGTACTTC. Its translation: CASSPPAGTGFNEQYF.

This clonotype was seen a few times. This chain links TRBV5-1 with TRBJ1-2; 11 nucleotides align to TRBD1. The CDR3 loop spans 14 amino acids. The J segment lost 7 bases and the V segment lost 3 bases, leaving 5 bases of the junction unmatched. The germline CDR1 and CDR2 sequences are SGHRS and YFSETQ. The CDR3 is CASSSIGTGGGYTF. In nucleotides, the CDR3 is TGCGCCAGCAGCTCGATCGGGACAGGGGGTGGCTACACCTTC.

This clonotype was seen a handful of times. The V call is TRBV7-9, the J call TRBJ2-3; 8 bases match TRBD2. Germline values: CDR1 SEHNR, CDR2 FQNEAQ (reference sequence). Trimming cost V 2 bases and J 5 bases; bases outside gene matches: 6. The CDR3 has 15 amino acids. CDR3 nucleotide sequence: TGTGCCAGCAGCTTACTGCGGGGGGCGGAAGATACGCAGTATTTT. This encodes CASSLLRGAEDTQYF.

This clonotype was counted only a few times. This chain links TRBV5-1 with TRBJ2-5; 10 bases map to TRBD1. Germline assignment: CDR1 SGHRS and CDR2 YFSETQ. V trimming: 4 bases; J trimming: 1 base; junction bases outside the gene matches: 7. The CDR3 is 16 residues long. Written as DNA, the CDR3 is TGCGCCAGCAGCCCGGGGGACAGGGGCTCCCAAGAGACCCAGTACTTC. It yields the protein CASSPGDRGSQETQYF.

There are many counts of this clonotype. The chain has TRBV7-9 and TRBJ2-1; no firm D call. The germline V gene has CDR1 SEHNR and CDR2 FQNEAQ (reference sequence). The CDR3 contains 15 residues. V was trimmed by 0 bases and J by 6 bases, leaving 12 bases between them. CDR3 loop: CASSLAFGPANEQFF. The CDR3 bases are TGTGCCAGCAGCTTAGCTTTTGGCCCCGCCAATGAGCAGTTCTTC. The full variable domain, in which reference TRBV7-9 and TRBJ2-1 provide the parts outside the CDR3, is DTGVSQNPRHKITKRGQNVTFRCDPISEHNRLYWYRQTLGQGPEFLTYFQNEAQLEKSRLLSDRFSAERPKGSFSTLEIQRTEQGDSAMYLCASSLAFGPANEQFFGPGTRLTVL.

Many counts were recorded for this clonotype. The CDR3 region is CSVEGVYEQYF. The DNA for the CDR3 is TGCAGCGTTGAAGGGGTCTACGAGCAGTACTTC. The V call is TRBV29-1, the J call TRBJ2-7; the D is unclear. Trimming removed 1 base at V and 3 bases at J, with 4 bases between. Germline-derived CDR1 and CDR2 are SQVTM and ANQGSEA. The CDR3 extends over 11 amino acids.

This rearrangement joins TRBV5-1 to TRBJ2-3; possibly TRBD2 for D (6 bases). The ends were cut back, 0 bases at V and 1 base at J, with 15 bases in the middle. Germline CDR1 is SGHRS and CDR2 is YFSETQ. The CDR3 totals 17 residues. The CDR3 loop reads CASSLGIAVIGTDTQYF. As DNA, the CDR3 is TGCGCCAGCAGCTTGGGGATAGCGGTTATCGGCACAGATACGCAGTATTTT.

This clonotype has more than one count but fewer than ten. V and J are TRBV7-2 and TRBJ2-5; D call uncertain. CDR3 length: 14 residues. Germline-derived CDR1 and CDR2 are SGHTA and FQGNSA. The V and J ends lost 3 bases and 4 bases respectively, with 12 bases between them. CDR3 amino acids: CASSLIRVGETQYF. Written as DNA, the CDR3 is TGTGCCAGCAGCTTGATTCGGGTTGGAGAGACCCAGTACTTC.

This clonotype was counted only a few times. The chain uses TRBV5-8 and TRBJ2-7, with a weak D call TRBD1 (5 bases). Trimming pared 5 bases from V and 9 bases from J, leaving 27 bases between. CDR1 is SGHTS and CDR2 is YDEGEE in the germline V gene. The CDR3 has 16 residues. The DNA for the CDR3 is TGTGCCAGCAGAAGGCCAGAGGTCCCCCTTGTTCAGGGGCAGTACTTC. It encodes CASRRPEVPLVQGQYF.

This chain connects TRBV6-2 or TRBV6-3 to TRBJ2-1, with unresolved D. V lost 5 bases and J 9 bases, leaving 11 bases between the germline ends. CDR3 size: 12 residues. Germline CDR1 reads MNHEY; CDR2 reads SVGEGT. The CDR3 loop is CASSSSVAEQFF. DNA for the CDR3: TGTGCCAGCAGTAGCTCCGTCGCTGAGCAGTTCTTC.

This clonotype was picked up many times. J is TRBJ2-7 and V is TRBV6-2 or TRBV6-3; D gene unclear. The V and J ends lost 2 bases and 4 bases respectively, with 6 bases between them. CDR1 is MNHEY, CDR2 SVGEGT, per germline. CDR3 length: 12 residues. The CDR3 loop reads CASSYDLYEQYF. CDR3 coding DNA: TGTGCCAGCAGTTACGACCTGTACGAGCAGTACTTC.

Regarding this clonotype: A far larger clone is off by one base, so a read error is likely. The chain uses TRBV6-5 and TRBJ2-7; D remains unclear. There are 11 residues in the CDR3. Deletions cut 7 bases from V and 3 bases from J, with 7 bases between. Germline V lookup: CDR1 MNHEY, CDR2 SVGAGI. The CDR3: CASNQGYEQYF. CDR3 DNA sequence: TGTGCCAGCAACCAAGGCTACGAGCAGTACTTC.

This clonotype was found a few times. The V gene is TRBV29-1, the J gene TRBJ2-5, with D tentatively TRBD2 (5 bases). The germline gives CDR1 SQVTM, CDR2 ANQGSEA. The length of the CDR3 is 12 residues. V lost 7 bases, J lost 5 bases, and 14 bases lay in between. This CDR3 is CSARVEVETQYF. CDR3 DNA: TGCAGCGCGCGAGTGGAGGTGGAGACCCAGTACTTC.

The chain has TRBV29-1 and TRBJ1-1; possible D gene TRBD1, 6 bases. The germline V and J ends were trimmed by 1 base and 1 base, with 7 bases remaining between them. The CDR3 consists of 13 residues. The germline gives CDR1 SQVTM, CDR2 ANQGSEA. CDR3 residues: CSVEVGGNTEAFF. The DNA of the CDR3 is TGCAGCGTTGAAGTAGGGGGGAACACTGAAGCTTTCTTT. The variable domain in full, completed from reference TRBV29-1 and TRBJ1-1, reads SAVISQKPSRDICQRGTSLTIQCQVDSQVTMMFWYRQQPGQSLTLIATANQGSEATYESGFVIDKFPISRPNLTFSTLTVSNMSPEDSSIYLCSVEVGGNTEAFFGQGTRLTVV.

This clonotype was observed a handful of times. The V gene is TRBV6-5, the J gene TRBJ1-2; a possible D gene is TRBD1 (5 bases). The germline V and J ends were trimmed by 5 bases and 4 bases, with 8 bases remaining between them. The length of the CDR3 is 12 residues. The germline CDR1 and CDR2 sequences are MNHEY and SVGAGI. CDR3 sequence (DNA): TGTGCCAGCAGTAGGGGTACCTATGGCTACACCTTC. Protein product: CASSRGTYGYTF.

The chain links TRBV4-3 to TRBJ2-3; TRBD1 aligns across 8 bases. The CDR3 totals 15 residues. J lost 6 bases, V lost 7 bases, and 12 bases had no gene match. The germline V gene has CDR1 LGHNA and CDR2 YSLEER. The CDR3 here is CASTQGDRPGDTQYF. CDR3 nucleotides: TGCGCCAGCACTCAAGGGGACAGGCCCGGGGATACGCAGTATTTT.